This TCR beta chain was documented in a study of Ad26.COV2.S vaccination and SARS-CoV-2 variants (dated by TCRdb to the early 2020s). Broadly, across the study: Donors in the vaccine arm were drawn from COV1001, a phase I-IIa trial of Ad26.COV2.S in healthy adults that was multicentre, randomized, double-blind and placebo-controlled. Ad26.COV2.S was given intramuscularly at 5x10^10 or 1x10^11 viral particles, as a single shot or as two shots 56 days apart. TCRbeta repertoire sequencing was used to assess the specificity and breadth of SARS-CoV-2-reactive T cell receptors after Ad26.COV2.S vaccination. The TCR-sequenced set comprised about 32 samples: some 19 Ad26.COV2.S vaccine recipients, 5 placebo recipients and 8 SARS-CoV-2 convalescent individuals. Participants in the trial were split at random into five groups of five each, receiving low-dose or high-dose Ad26.COV2.S once or twice, or else placebo on both occasions. Investigators remained blinded to trial group allocation during experiments and outcome assessment. The paper's findings and limits, for the study overall: Compared with placebo recipients, Ad26.COV2.S recipients showed higher spike-specific TCR breadth (P = 0.0014). It was noted by the authors that total T cell responses may have been underestimated by the TCR breadth and depth analyses. After vaccination, spike-specific CD8+ and CD4+ T cell responses were reported to show substantial breadth. Vaccine and placebo recipients had similar non-spike TCR breadth, a finding consistent with the vaccine containing only spike. The study was not powered for comparison of responses between vaccine doses or regimens.

Comments on this clone: Its recognized antigen is unknown. Base qualities are not recorded, but no much larger clone differs from it by a single base.

The meaning of the sample's treatment or condition label: some 19 received Ad26.COV2.S at low or high dose, single or two shots; 5 received placebo; per-sample allocation not given. For vaccine and placebo recipients, repertoires were sequenced using samples collected on day 63 after the first injection. Cohort 1b enrolled about 25 adults aged 18-55 years at a single site in Boston, USA, between 29 July and 7 August 2020. Ad26.COV2.S was a replication-incompetent adenovirus type 26 vector that expressed a prefusion-stabilized SARS-CoV-2 spike protein derived from the original Wuhan strain. The immunoSEQ Assay was used to sequence TCRbeta CDR3 regions. After extraction, genomic DNA underwent amplification by bias-controlled multiplex PCR, followed by high-throughput sequencing. In the source study's methods: To quantify the absolute abundance of each unique TCRbeta CDR3 region, sequences were collapsed and filtered. T cell fraction was estimated by normalizing TCRbeta template counts to usable DNA, which was measured by amplifying reference genes present in all nucleated cells. Repertoire TCRs were annotated as SARS-CoV-2-specific by exact matching of V gene, CDR3 amino acid sequence and J gene to a known reactive TCR set. The reference SARS-CoV-2 TCR set came from MIRA and was filtered for enrichment in COVID-19-positive ImmuneCODE repertoires, removing public or cross-reactive TCRs. Using the MIRA antigens, annotated TCRs were further analysed by specific ORF or by position within an ORF. Depth was the summed frequency of annotated unique rearrangements, while breadth was defined as annotated unique rearrangements over total unique productive rearrangements. TCR breadth was compared between groups using two-sided Wilcoxon rank-sum tests. TCRdb provides this immuneACCESS table in a form limited to in-frame rearrangements. Some clones are lacking; in checked studies, under half of them reflect an unresolved V gene, and why the rest are absent is not known. The DNA was the basis for D and trimming; V, J and clone size are from that table. In all, the sample holds more than 300,000 clones, and roughly 86% of those were seen once. 1.5% to 2.5% of the sample is held by the ten biggest clonotypes.

Reading the germline V gene gives CDR1 SGHTA and CDR2 FQGNSA. V is pared back by 5 bases and J by 4 bases, with 15 bases lying between the germline termini. The CDR3 has 15 amino acids, counting the end cysteine and phenylalanine. Left in the record is the CDR3 DNA by itself, 45 bases read in frame from the first base. This clonotype was sampled from a person aged 18 to 65 who received the Ad26.COV2.S COVID-19 vaccine or a placebo. Here the sequenced sample was peripheral blood, taken in a trial of Ad26.COV2.S vaccine versus placebo. The chain was built from TRBV7-2 and TRBJ1-3; a tentative D match to TRBD1 spans 6 bases. The DNA sequence is TGTGCCAGCAGCCCCCCCAAAGGGGGAGGAAACACCATATATTTT. The translation is CASSPPKGGGNTIYF.